One sample yielded the 3 T cell receptor beta chains listed below, sequenced in a study of technical replicates of blood from several donors. Measured with immunoSEQ multiplex PCR; TCRdb has only the in-frame clones, and not every one. The sample lists 85,000 to 100,000 clones, roughly 95% occurring once. The source material was T cells isolated from PBMCs. All receptors come from a human donor in good health.

The gene calls are TRBV6-1 and TRBJ2-1, with TRBD1 matching over 8 bases. The length of the CDR3 is 14 residues. The V gene end was trimmed by 6 bases and the J gene end by 10 bases; junction bases not matched to a gene: 11. The germline gives CDR1 MNHNS, CDR2 SASEGT. The CDR3 region has the DNA TGTGCCAGCAGCGGACAGGGACGAATAGGGGAGCAGTTCTTC. Translated: CASSGQGRIGEQFF.

The rearrangement uses TRBV11-2 and TRBJ2-1; 11 nucleotides align to TRBD2. Germline loops: CDR1 SGHAT, CDR2 FQNNGV. The CDR3 covers 16 residues. The J segment lost 4 bases and the V segment lost 5 bases, leaving 7 bases of the junction unmatched. CDR3 region: CASSTPGLAEYNEQFF. CDR3 nucleotides: TGTGCCAGCAGCACACCGGGACTAGCGGAGTACAATGAGCAGTTCTTC. The full variable domain, with the rest looked up from reference TRBV11-2 and TRBJ2-1, is EAGVAQSPRYKIIEKRQSVAFWCNPISGHATLYWYQQILGQGPKLLIQFQNNGVVDDSQLPKDRFSAERLKGVDSTLKIQPAKLEDSAVYLCASSTPGLAEYNEQFFGPGTRLTVL.

The V and J genes are TRBV6-1 and TRBJ1-1; 9 nucleotides line up with TRBD1. The CDR3 is 14 amino acids. In germline, CDR1 is MNHNS, CDR2 SASEGT. Trimming removed 4 bases from V and 3 bases from J; junction bases left unmatched: 3. The CDR3 nucleotides are TGTGCCAGCAGTGGGACAGGGGTGGACACTGAAGCTTTCTTT. Translation: CASSGTGVDTEAFF.